This T cell receptor (beta chain) was recorded in a study of control samples from healthy donors and cancer patients. Germline V CDR1 and CDR2: SGHRS, YFSETQ. CDR3 size: 14 residues. V shed 0 bases and J 3 bases; nucleotides not matched to a gene: 3. This clone was observed once. Data came from immunoSEQ multiplex PCR; TCRdb stores just in-frame clones and leaves some out. This sample carries roughly 150,000 clones, over 90% of them seen once, and the ten largest clones take approximately 2.5%. Input material: blood. The V and J genes are TRBV5-1 and TRBJ2-7; 7 bases fit TRBD2. The sequence was obtained from a man aged 45 to 65 in good health. The CDR3 here is CASSLAAGVYEQYF. The CDR3, as DNA: TGCGCCAGCAGCTTGGCGGCGGGAGTCTACGAGCAGTACTTC.